The TCR beta chain under discussion was sequenced for a study of Ad26.COV2.S vaccination and SARS-CoV-2 variants. Study-level information: Donor allocation was to the COV1001 Ad26.COV2.S trial arm. Intramuscular Ad26.COV2.S doses were given once or twice, 56 days apart. Notes on the study in general: Total responses of T cells may have been underestimated by the analyses of TCR breadth and depth.

Details on this clone: Its antigen is unknown.

Generated by immunoSEQ multiplex PCR, the TCRdb table keeps only in-frame clones and is missing some. The table lists just over 350,000 clones, roughly 81% of them singletons. As for treatment: around 19 received Ad26.COV2.S at low or high dose, single or two shots; 5 received placebo; per-sample allocation not given. On day 63 after the first injection, vaccine and placebo recipients gave samples. The sample came from a Boston adult aged 18-55 years. The length of the CDR3 is 15 residues. Germline loops: CDR1 MNHEY, CDR2 SVGAGI. Losses at the gene ends were 7 bases for V and 6 bases for J; bases not matched to a gene: 11.

The chain couples TRBV6-5 to TRBJ1-5; TRBD1 matches at 8 bases. The sample here was peripheral blood, taken in a trial of Ad26.COV2.S vaccine versus placebo. The source is a person between 18 and 60 years old who received the Ad26.COV2.S COVID-19 vaccine or a placebo. Written as DNA, the CDR3 is TGTGCCAGCACCCTTGGACAGGGCGGCAGTCAGCCCCAGCATTTT. The encoded protein is CASTLGQGGSQPQHF.